The 24 T cell receptor beta chains in this list originate from one sample, sequenced in a study of blood T cell repertoires in COVID-19. The data were produced by immunoSEQ multiplex PCR, yet TCRdb's version contains in-frame clones alone and is incomplete. The sample lists about 160,000 clones; 85% were seen once. Sequenced material: peripheral blood. Receptors originate from a human donor with acute or convalescent COVID-19. The donor label of this sample is uncertain.

The genes are TRBV7-2 and TRBJ2-1; 8 bases agree with TRBD2. Germline V gene lookup returns CDR1 SGHTA and CDR2 FQGNSA. The CDR3 contains 15 residues. The junction had 1 base not matched to a gene; V was cut back by 3 bases and J by 0 bases. The CDR3 reads CASSFGGASYNEQFF. The DNA for the CDR3 is TGTGCCAGCAGCTTCGGGGGGGCCTCCTACAATGAGCAGTTCTTC. Using reference TRBV7-2 and TRBJ2-1 for the parts outside the CDR3, the full variable domain is GAGVSQSPSNKVTEKGKDVELRCDPISGHTALYWYRQSLGQGLEFLIYFQGNSAPDKSGLPSDRFSAERTGGSVSTLTIQRTQQEDSAVYLCASSFGGASYNEQFFGPGTRLTVL.

The chain carries TRBV11-2 and TRBJ1-2, with 8 bases matching TRBD1. The V gene's germline CDR1 is SGHAT and CDR2 FQNNGV. Trimming at V came to 3 bases and at J to 8 bases, leaving 8 bases not matched to a gene. There are 14 residues in the CDR3. The chain's CDR3 is CASSLGGQGRGYTF. CDR3 sequence (DNA): TGTGCCAGCAGCTTGGGAGGACAGGGCAGGGGCTACACCTTC.

This clone occurred a few times. This chain links TRBV9 with TRBJ2-7; TRBD2 matches 8 bases. V was clipped by 0 bases and J by 0 bases; unmatched bases: 11. This CDR3 has 18 amino acids. Per germline, CDR1 SGDLS and CDR2 YYNGEE. CDR3 nucleotide sequence: TGTGCCAGCAGCGTAGCAGCGGGGGCCTCTTTAAGCTCCTACGAGCAGTACTTC. It is translated as CASSVAAGASLSSYEQYF.

Notes on this clone: The same CDR3 arises from other DNA sequences in this sample as well. The chain recombines TRBV15 with TRBJ2-7; a possible D gene is TRBD2 (5 bases). The V end was cut by 3 bases, the J end by 3 bases, with 6 bases between. Germline assignment: CDR1 LNHNV and CDR2 YYDKDF (reference sequence). The CDR3 has 12 amino acids. The CDR3 protein is CATSRAGYEQYF. The CDR3 DNA follows: TGTGCCACCAGCAGGGCGGGCTACGAGCAGTACTTC.

The gene calls are TRBV27 and TRBJ2-4; 12 nucleotides agree with TRBD1. Germline values: CDR1 MNHEY, CDR2 SMNVEV (reference sequence). Germline trimming cut 6 bases from V and 7 bases from J; bases unmatched to any gene: 13. CDR3 size: 17 residues. For the CDR3, the DNA is TGTGCCAGCAGACAACCCAGGGACAGGGGGCTGACGAACATTCAGTACTTC. This encodes CASRQPRDRGLTNIQYF.

The chain is built from TRBV7-9 and TRBJ2-3, with TRBD1 matching over 7 bases. This CDR3 has 14 residues. Looked up from germline, CDR1 is SEHNR and CDR2 is FQNEAQ (reference sequence). The J segment lost 6 bases and the V segment lost 5 bases, leaving 8 bases of the junction unmatched. CDR3 amino acids: CASSVDRVGDTQYF. CDR3 coding DNA: TGTGCCAGCAGCGTCGACAGGGTCGGCGATACGCAGTATTTT.

V is TRBV5-6 and J is TRBJ1-1; D not resolved. Per the germline V gene, CDR1 is SGHDT and CDR2 is YYEEEE. Trimming removed 5 bases from V and 0 bases from J, with 8 bases in between. The CDR3 runs 13 residues. The CDR3 DNA reads as TGTGCCAGCAGTCCTTTAATGAACACTGAAGCTTTCTTT. Amino acid sequence: CASSPLMNTEAFF.

V and J are TRBV2 and TRBJ1-2; 9 bases fit TRBD1. Germline CDR1 SNHLY, CDR2 FYNNEI. The CDR3 sequence is 15 residues long. The trim removed 5 bases at V and 3 bases at J, leaving 7 bases unmatched. The CDR3 is CASSPLGQGYYGYTF. As DNA, the CDR3 is TGTGCCAGCAGTCCCCTGGGACAGGGTTACTATGGCTACACCTTC. Looking up the rest from reference TRBV2 and TRBJ1-2 gives the full variable domain: EPEVTQTPSHQVTQMGQEVILRCVPISNHLYFYWYRQILGQKVEFLVSFYNNEISEKSEIFDDQFSVERPDGSNFTLKIRSTKLEDSAMYFCASSPLGQGYYGYTFGSGTRLTVV.

This clone was detected only a few times. This rearrangement joins TRBV18 to TRBJ1-6; 7 nucleotides line up with TRBD1. The CDR3 spans 13 residues. Germline V gene data show CDR1 as KGHSH and CDR2 as LQKENI. The V segment lost 3 bases and the J segment 10 bases; nucleotides outside the gene matches: 3. CDR3 DNA: TGTGCCAGCTCACCTGACAGGGTCTCACCCCTCCACTTT. It is translated as CASSPDRVSPLHF.

This clone has more than one count but fewer than ten. The chain carries TRBV20-1 and TRBJ2-5; TRBD2 agrees at 12 bases. This CDR3 comprises 18 residues. Germline CDR1 is DFQATT and CDR2 is SNEGSKA (reference sequence). The ends lost 4 bases at V and 4 bases at J; junction bases unmatched: 16. The CDR3 here is CSANDLMTSGGPGETQYF. The CDR3 coding sequence is TGCAGTGCTAATGACTTAATGACTAGCGGGGGCCCCGGAGAGACCCAGTACTTC.

This CDR3 reads CASSSWDFYEQYF. The DNA for the CDR3 is TGTGCCAGCAGTAGCTGGGACTTCTACGAGCAGTACTTC. This chain joins TRBV12-3 or TRBV12-4 and TRBJ2-7; D possibly corresponds to TRBD2 (6 bases). The CDR3 extends over 13 amino acids. Deletions cut 5 bases from V and 3 bases from J, with 11 bases between.

J is TRBJ2-7 and V is TRBV28; D unresolved. There are 15 residues in the CDR3. V was pared by 1 base and J by 9 bases, with 19 bases between. Germline CDR1 and CDR2: MDHEN and SYDVKM. The CDR3 sequence: CASSLYGPSLRGQYF. The CDR3 nucleotides read TGTGCCAGCAGTTTATATGGCCCGTCCCTACGAGGGCAGTACTTC.

J is TRBJ2-7 and V is TRBV5-4; D might be TRBD2 (6 bases). This CDR3 contains 14 residues. V lost 4 bases and J lost 3, with 14 bases in between. Germline values: CDR1 SGHNT, CDR2 YYREEE (reference sequence). CDR3 amino acids: CASSRVGGLYEQYF. CDR3 DNA sequence: TGTGCCAGCAGCCGGGTTGGGGGACTCTACGAGCAGTACTTC.

This chain uses TRBV10-3 with TRBJ1-2; TRBD1 agrees at 8 bases. J was trimmed by 4 bases and V by 3 bases; bases with no gene match: 1. Germline V lookup: CDR1 ENHRY, CDR2 SYGVKD. There are 13 residues in the CDR3. CDR3 bases: TGTGCCATCAGTGACAGGGGGCCCTATGGCTACACCTTC. It codes for CAISDRGPYGYTF.

J is TRBJ1-6 and V is TRBV10-3; D remains unclear. Germline CDR1 ENHRY, CDR2 SYGVKD. The CDR3 is made up of 15 amino acids. Trimming took 0 bases from V and 8 from J, leaving 11 bases between them. In nucleotides, the CDR3 is TGTGCCATCAGTGAGTCCCTCCTCGGGGATTCACCCCTCCACTTT. Amino acids: CAISESLLGDSPLHF.

The chain couples TRBV5-4 to TRBJ2-4; D unclear. V gave up 4 bases and J gave up 0 bases, with 8 bases separating them. Germline lookup yields CDR1 SGHNT and CDR2 YYREEE (reference sequence). This CDR3 region has 14 residues. CDR3 residues: CASSAQVAKNIQYF. CDR3 in DNA: TGTGCCAGCAGCGCCCAGGTAGCCAAAAACATTCAGTACTTC. Filled out from reference TRBV5-4 and TRBJ2-4, the complete variable domain reads ETGVTQSPTHLIKTRGQQVTLRCSSQSGHNTVSWYQQALGQGPQFIFQYYREEENGRGNFPPRFSGLQFPNYSSELNVNALELDDSALYLCASSAQVAKNIQYFGAGTRLSVL.

The chain recombines TRBV19 with TRBJ1-1; D possibly corresponds to TRBD1 (5 bases). The germline V gene encodes CDR1 LNHDA and CDR2 SQIVND (reference sequence). CDR3 length: 14 residues. Trimming stripped 3 bases from V and 1 base from J, with 9 bases between. CDR3 sequence reads: CASSITTGNTEAFF. For the CDR3, the DNA is TGTGCCAGTAGTATCACTACAGGGAACACTGAAGCTTTCTTT.

This clone was recorded once. The chain combines TRBV11-3 with TRBJ2-2, with D uncertain. CDR3 size: 14 residues. V lost 4 bases to trimming and J lost 3 bases, with 9 bases between them. The germline V gene encodes CDR1 SGHNT and CDR2 YENEEA. The CDR3 DNA is TGTGCCAGCAGCTCTTGGGCAGACACCGGGGAGCTGTTTTTT. This translates into CASSSWADTGELFF.

This clone was observed a single time. The genes are TRBV5-1 and TRBJ1-2, with D perhaps TRBD1 (6 bases). The germline gives CDR1 SGHRS, CDR2 YFSETQ. Trimming stripped 4 bases from V and 3 bases from J, with 10 bases between. The CDR3 spans 13 residues. CDR3 amino acids: CASSPQGDYGYTF. The DNA for the CDR3 is TGCGCCAGCAGCCCACAGGGCGACTATGGCTACACCTTC.

This chain connects TRBV5-4 to TRBJ1-4; D not resolved. Germline V gene lookup returns CDR1 SGHNT and CDR2 YYREEE (reference sequence). V was shortened by 0 bases and J by 4 bases, with 7 bases between the two germline ends. This CDR3 region has 14 residues. CDR3: CASSLDRVNEKLFF. As DNA, the CDR3 is TGTGCCAGCAGCTTGGACAGAGTTAATGAAAAACTGTTTTTT.

The chain carries TRBV27 and TRBJ1-6, with D maybe TRBD1 (6 bases). This CDR3 is built from 15 residues. Germline V gives CDR1 MNHEY, CDR2 SMNVEV (reference sequence). V lost 4 bases to trimming and J lost 10 bases, with 17 bases between them. The DNA of the CDR3 is TGTGCCAGCAGTTCTCGGACAGATAGGGAATCACCCCTCCACTTT. This sequence encodes CASSSRTDRESPLHF.

This clone was recorded only once. The chain uses TRBV27 and TRBJ2-2; TRBD1 is a possible D gene (6 bases). There are 15 residues in the CDR3. V gave up 5 bases and J gave up 5 bases, with 15 bases separating them. CDR1 MNHEY and CDR2 SMNVEV come from the germline V gene (reference sequence). In DNA form, the CDR3 reads TGTGCCAGCAGTCCTTCGGACAGTAGGACCGGGGAGCTGTTTTTT. Amino acids: CASSPSDSRTGELFF.

The chain joins TRBV28 to TRBJ1-6; D call uncertain. The V gene's germline CDR1 is MDHEN and CDR2 SYDVKM. CDR3 size: 13 residues. The V and J ends lost 8 bases and 1 base respectively, with 6 bases between them. In nucleotides, the CDR3 is TGTGCCAGCGGGCAGTCCTATAATTCACCCCTCCACTTT. It yields the protein CASGQSYNSPLHF.

The CDR3 region has the DNA TGTGCCAGCAGTCCGGGGACAGTGGAGTACTTC. The encoded protein is CASSPGTVEYF. The chain carries TRBV12-3 or TRBV12-4 and TRBJ2-7, with 7 bases fitting TRBD1. CDR3 length equals 11 residues. V lost 5 bases to trimming and J lost 11 bases; unmatched junction nucleotides: 6.